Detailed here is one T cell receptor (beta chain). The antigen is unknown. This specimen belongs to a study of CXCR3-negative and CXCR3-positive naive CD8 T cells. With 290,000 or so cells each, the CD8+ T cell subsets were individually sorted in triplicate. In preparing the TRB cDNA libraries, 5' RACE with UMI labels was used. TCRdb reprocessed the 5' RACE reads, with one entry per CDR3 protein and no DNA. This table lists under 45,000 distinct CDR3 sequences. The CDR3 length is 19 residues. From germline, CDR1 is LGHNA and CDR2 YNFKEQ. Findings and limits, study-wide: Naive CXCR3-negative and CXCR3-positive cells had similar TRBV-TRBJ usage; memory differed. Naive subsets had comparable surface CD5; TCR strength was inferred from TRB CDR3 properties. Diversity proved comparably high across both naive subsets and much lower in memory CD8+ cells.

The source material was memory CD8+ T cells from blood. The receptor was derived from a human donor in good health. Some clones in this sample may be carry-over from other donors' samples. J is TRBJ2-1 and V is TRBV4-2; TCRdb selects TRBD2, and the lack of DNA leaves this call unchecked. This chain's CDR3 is CASSPLPSPGLGSYNEQFF.